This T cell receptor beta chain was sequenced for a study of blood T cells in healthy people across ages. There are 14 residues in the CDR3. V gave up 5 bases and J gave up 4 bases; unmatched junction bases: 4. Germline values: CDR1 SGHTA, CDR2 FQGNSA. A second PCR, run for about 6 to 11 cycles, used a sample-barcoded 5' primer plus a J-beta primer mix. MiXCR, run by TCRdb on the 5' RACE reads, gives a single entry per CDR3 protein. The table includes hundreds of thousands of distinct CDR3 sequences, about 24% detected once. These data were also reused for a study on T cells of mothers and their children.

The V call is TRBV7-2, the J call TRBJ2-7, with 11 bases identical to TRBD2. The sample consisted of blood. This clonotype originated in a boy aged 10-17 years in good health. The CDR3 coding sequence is TGTGCCAGCAGCCGCGGGACTAGCGGTTACGAGCAGTACTTC. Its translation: CASSRGTSGYEQYF.